One and the same sample provided the 28 T cell receptor beta chains below, sequenced in a study of neurological immune-mediated disorders. TCRdb analysed the 5' RACE reads with MiXCR anew, one entry per CDR3 protein. Among some 54,000 distinct CDR3 sequences listed, approximately 11% were seen once. The time point: longitudinal time-point 1 (baseline). What was sequenced was PBMCs. These receptors were collected from a male donor with HTLV-1-associated myelopathy (HAM/TSP).

There are many counts of this clonotype. This chain joins TRBV12-3 or TRBV12-4 and TRBJ1-2, with D possibly TRBD1 on 5 matching bases. The ends were cut back, 5 bases at V and 5 bases at J, with 21 bases in the middle. This CDR3 comprises 16 residues. The CDR3 region has the DNA TGTGCCAGCAGTCCACAGGTTGGGGGTAGATCTTATGGCTACACCTTC. Its protein product is CASSPQVGGRSYGYTF.

The V call is TRBV5-1, the J call TRBJ2-1, with TRBD2 matching over 10 bases. The CDR3 extends over 16 amino acids. Per the germline V gene, CDR1 is SGHRS and CDR2 is YFSETQ. J was trimmed by 8 bases and V by 5 bases; bases with no gene match: 13. The DNA for the CDR3 is TGCGCCAGCAGTCCCACGACTAGCGGGCGGTACGATGAGCAGTTCTTC. Encoded protein: CASSPTTSGRYDEQFF.

Many counts were recorded for this clonotype. The rearrangement joins TRBV11-2 to TRBJ2-5; D is unclear. Germline V gene lookup returns CDR1 SGHAT and CDR2 FQNNGV. The ends were cut back, 1 base at V and 4 bases at J, with 13 bases in the middle. This CDR3 has 15 amino acids. Here the CDR3 reads CASSLVAELGETQYF. DNA for the CDR3: TGTGCCAGCAGCTTAGTAGCCGAGCTGGGAGAGACCCAGTACTTC.

This chain links TRBV4-3 with TRBJ2-2; D is perhaps TRBD2 (5 bases). The CDR3 is 16 amino acids. The V and J ends lost 0 bases and 8 bases respectively, with 16 bases between them. Germline CDR1 and CDR2: LGHNA and YSLEER. CDR3 in amino acids: CASSQEWRITPGELFF. The CDR3 DNA reads as TGCGCCAGCAGCCAAGAATGGAGGATTACACCGGGGGAGCTGTTTTTT.

In its sample, this clonotype was seen many times. The chain employs TRBV20-1 and TRBJ1-6; D gene ambiguous. Trimming removed 5 bases at V and 0 bases at J, with 11 bases between. CDR3 length: 15 residues. Germline V lookup: CDR1 DFQATT, CDR2 SNEGSKA (reference sequence). DNA for the CDR3: TGCAGTGCTCATCTCAGGAGCTCCTATAATTCACCCCTCCACTTT. Translation: CSAHLRSSYNSPLHF.

In its sample, this clonotype was seen many times. The chain combines TRBV28 with TRBJ2-7; TRBD1 is a possible D gene (6 bases). Per germline, CDR1 MDHEN and CDR2 SYDVKM. V was shortened by 2 bases and J by 1 base, with 12 bases between the two germline ends. This CDR3 region has 15 residues. The CDR3 bases are TGTGCCAGCAGTTTAGCAGGGGCGCATTCCTACGAGCAGTACTTC. It translates to CASSLAGAHSYEQYF.

At least ten counts were recorded for this clonotype. This sequence joins TRBV12-3 or TRBV12-4 and TRBJ2-2; no reliable D call. Trimming stripped 6 bases from V and 0 bases from J, with 14 bases between. The CDR3 is 16 residues long. As DNA, the CDR3 is TGTGCCAGCAGCCTTCGTCCCTTAGCGAACACCGGGGAGCTGTTTTTT. Its translation: CASSLRPLANTGELFF.

This clonotype was recorded many times. The rearrangement uses TRBV7-2 and TRBJ1-6; TRBD1 is a possible D gene (5 bases). The V end was cut by 1 base, the J end by 10 bases, with 8 bases between. The CDR3 runs to 13 residues. Per the germline V gene, CDR1 is SGHTA and CDR2 is FQGNSA. In nucleotides, the CDR3 is TGTGCCAGCAGCTTAGACTGGGGGTCACCCCTCCACTTT. Translation: CASSLDWGSPLHF.

This clonotype was seen repeatedly, ten times or more. The V and J genes are TRBV7-2 and TRBJ2-1, with D perhaps TRBD1 or TRBD2 (5 bases each). Germline V CDR1 and CDR2: SGHTA, FQGNSA. The CDR3 is made up of 14 amino acids. Trimming took off 5 bases at V and 9 bases at J, with 17 bases between the two ends. The CDR3 DNA reads as TGTGCCAGCAGCCCCGCCGGGACCCGCCGTGAGCAGTTCTTC. Its translation: CASSPAGTRREQFF.

This clonotype was picked up many times. CDR3: CRAGVNNEQFF. The CDR3 DNA reads TGTCGAGCGGGGGTCAACAATGAGCAGTTCTTC. The V call is TRBV28, the J call TRBJ2-1; 8 nucleotides agree with TRBD2. The CDR3 sequence is 11 residues long. Germline V gives CDR1 MDHEN, CDR2 SYDVKM.

In its sample, this clonotype ranks as medium-sized. J is TRBJ2-1 and V is TRBV29-1; D gene uncertain. Germline V gives CDR1 SQVTM, CDR2 ANQGSEA. The germline V and J ends were trimmed by 6 bases and 3 bases, with 6 bases remaining between them. The CDR3 extends over 11 amino acids. CDR3 protein: CSVVNYNEQFF. In DNA, the CDR3 is TGCAGCGTCGTAAACTACAATGAGCAGTTCTTC.

This clonotype was seen many times. V usage is TRBV2 and J usage is TRBJ1-4; 10 bases map to TRBD1. This CDR3 has 14 amino acids. Looked up from germline, CDR1 is SNHLY and CDR2 is FYNNEI. The ends lost 6 bases at V and 5 bases at J; junction bases unmatched: 3. The DNA for the CDR3 is TGTGCCAGCAGGGACAGGGGGGTAAATGAAAAACTGTTTTTT. Its protein product is CASRDRGVNEKLFF.

Ten or more counts support this clonotype. This chain joins TRBV5-1 and TRBJ2-5, with D possibly matching TRBD1 (6 bases). The CDR3 extends over 15 amino acids. In germline, CDR1 is SGHRS, CDR2 YFSETQ. V lost 4 bases to trimming and J lost 5 bases, with 18 bases between them. CDR3 residues: CASSTMAGEWETQYF. CDR3 coding DNA: TGCGCCAGCAGCACCATGGCAGGGGAGTGGGAGACCCAGTACTTC.

Many counts were recorded for this clonotype. V is TRBV20-1 and J is TRBJ1-2; D is unresolved. CDR1 and CDR2 from the germline V gene are DFQATT and SNEGSKA (reference sequence). The CDR3 spans 10 residues. Trimming pared 5 bases from V and 4 bases from J, leaving 5 bases between. The CDR3 protein is CSASFYGYTF. CDR3 bases: TGCAGTGCTTCCTTCTATGGCTACACCTTC.

This clonotype was seen at least ten times. V gene TRBV7-9 combines with J gene TRBJ1-3; D not resolved. This CDR3 comprises 14 residues. The V end was cut by 3 bases, the J end by 0 bases, with 6 bases between. Per germline, CDR1 SEHNR and CDR2 FQNEAQ (reference sequence). CDR3 DNA sequence: TGTGCCAGCAGCTTTGAGGTCTCTGGAAACACCATATATTTT. This gives the protein CASSFEVSGNTIYF.

This clonotype has at least ten counts. The chain combines TRBV12-3 or TRBV12-4 with TRBJ1-5; 10 positions agree with TRBD1. CDR3 length equals 17 residues. The trim removed 2 bases at V and 4 bases at J, leaving 8 bases unmatched. The CDR3 spells CASSLKVLGQGNQPQHF. In DNA form, the CDR3 reads TGTGCCAGCAGTTTAAAAGTCCTGGGACAGGGGAATCAGCCCCAGCATTTT.

This clonotype was counted at least ten times. This chain joins TRBV5-5 and TRBJ2-1, with 9 nucleotides matching TRBD2. The CDR3 extends over 17 amino acids. The V gene end was trimmed by 4 bases and the J gene end by 2 bases; junction bases not matched to a gene: 10. Germline CDR1 and CDR2: SGHKS and YYEKEE (reference sequence). The CDR3 sequence is CASSTLGRGGAYNEQFF. CDR3 coding DNA: TGTGCCAGCAGCACGTTAGGGCGCGGGGGGGCCTACAATGAGCAGTTCTTC.

The table lists this clonotype with many counts. The chain recombines TRBV3-1 with TRBJ2-3; 12 bases agree with TRBD1. The trim removed 5 bases at V and 6 bases at J, leaving 6 bases unmatched. The CDR3 consists of 15 residues. Germline CDR1 LGHDT, CDR2 YNNKEL (reference sequence). CDR3 region: CASSGTGTGGDTQYF. Written as DNA, the CDR3 is TGTGCCAGCAGCGGGACCGGGACAGGGGGCGATACGCAGTATTTT.

In its sample, this clonotype was seen a few times. The chain carries TRBV7-6 and TRBJ2-2; a weak D match, TRBD2 (6 bases). V lost 1 base to trimming and J lost 0 bases, with 15 bases between them. The CDR3 totals 18 residues. The V gene's germline CDR1 is SGHVS and CDR2 FNYEAQ. The CDR3 DNA is TGTGCCAGCAGCTTAGTTGGCGGGGTCATGTCGAACACCGGGGAGCTGTTTTTT. Amino acids: CASSLVGGVMSNTGELFF.

This clonotype was recorded many times. This sequence joins TRBV5-1 and TRBJ1-4; 7 nucleotides align to TRBD1. The CDR3 has 15 amino acids. V lost 5 bases and J lost 2; bases outside the gene matches: 6. In germline, CDR1 is SGHRS, CDR2 YFSETQ. The CDR3 loop is CASRPTGVTNEKLFF. The CDR3 DNA sequence: TGCGCCAGCAGACCAACAGGGGTGACTAATGAAAAACTGTTTTTT. The complete variable domain, with remaining parts taken from reference TRBV5-1 and TRBJ1-4, reads KAGVTQTPRYLIKTRGQQVTLSCSPISGHRSVSWYQQTPGQGLQFLFEYFSETQRNKGNFPGRFSGRQFSNSRSEMNVSTLELGDSALYLCASRPTGVTNEKLFFGSGTQLSVL.

A single count supports this clonotype. This chain links TRBV5-1 with TRBJ2-2; D is uncertain. The CDR3 extends over 16 amino acids. The germline CDR1 and CDR2 sequences are SGHRS and YFSETQ. V gave up 0 bases and J gave up 5 bases, with 14 bases separating them. The CDR3 loop reads CASSLAVLRGTGELFF. In DNA, the CDR3 is TGCGCCAGCAGCTTGGCCGTGCTCAGAGGAACCGGGGAGCTGTTTTTT.

This clonotype showed up just a few times. V and J are TRBV27 and TRBJ1-5; D not resolved. Per the germline V gene, CDR1 is MNHEY and CDR2 is SMNVEV (reference sequence). The CDR3 totals 13 residues. Trimming took 2 bases from V and 6 from J, leaving 8 bases between them. The CDR3 is CASSLGLAQPQHF. The CDR3 coding sequence is TGTGCCAGCAGTTTAGGGTTAGCTCAGCCCCAGCATTTT.

This clonotype was observed many times. The chain is built from TRBV28 and TRBJ2-7, with D possibly matching TRBD2 (5 bases). V was shortened by 2 bases and J by 2 bases, with 13 bases between the two germline ends. Germline values: CDR1 MDHEN, CDR2 SYDVKM. This CDR3 is 15 amino acids long. This CDR3 reads CASSLASGVPYEQYF. CDR3 bases: TGTGCCAGCAGTTTAGCTTCCGGGGTCCCCTACGAGCAGTACTTC.

This clonotype has ten or more counts. The rearrangement joins TRBV12-3 or TRBV12-4 to TRBJ1-1, with D unclear. The length of the CDR3 is 13 residues. Trimming stripped 3 bases from V and 0 bases from J, with 5 bases between. The DNA for the CDR3 is TGTGCCAGCAGTTTGGGTATGAACACTGAAGCTTTCTTT. The encoded protein is CASSLGMNTEAFF.

This clonotype was found many times. This chain connects TRBV9 to TRBJ1-3; 7 nucleotides match TRBD1. The CDR3 runs 17 residues. In germline, CDR1 is SGDLS, CDR2 YYNGEE. V trimming: 4 bases; J trimming: 3 bases; junction bases outside the gene matches: 13. This chain's CDR3 is CASSLEGALSFGNTIYF. In nucleotides, the CDR3 is TGTGCCAGCAGCCTTGAGGGGGCGCTATCCTTTGGAAACACCATATATTTT.

This clonotype is medium-sized by share. The chain is built from TRBV7-6 and TRBJ2-1; D unresolved. CDR3 length equals 15 residues. Germline V gene lookup returns CDR1 SGHVS and CDR2 FNYEAQ. Deletions cut 5 bases from V and 8 bases from J, with 19 bases between. This CDR3 reads CASSISISLGDEQFF. The CDR3 DNA is TGTGCCAGCAGCATTAGCATATCCCTTGGGGATGAGCAGTTCTTC.

This clonotype was observed at least ten times. The rearrangement uses TRBV5-1 and TRBJ2-1; TRBD2 matches at 10 bases. Germline V gene sequence: CDR1 SGHRS, CDR2 YFSETQ. This CDR3 contains 16 residues. V was clipped by 0 bases and J by 4 bases; unmatched bases: 4. For the CDR3, the DNA is TGCGCCAGCAGCTTGGCCCCTAGCGGGGGATACAATGAGCAGTTCTTC. It translates to CASSLAPSGGYNEQFF.

This clonotype was detected ten times or more. V is TRBV7-9 and J is TRBJ2-7; no clear D. This CDR3 has 15 residues. Trimming took off 1 base at V and 1 base at J, with 11 bases between the two ends. The germline V gene has CDR1 SEHNR and CDR2 FQNEAQ (reference sequence). CDR3 loop: CASSLGRFGSYEQYF. The CDR3 DNA sequence: TGTGCCAGCAGCTTAGGTCGGTTTGGGTCCTACGAGCAGTACTTC.